This TCR beta chain was sequenced during a study of glioma-infiltrating T cells after dendritic cell vaccination. Looking at the study overall: Samples are from glioblastoma patients in Phase I and II dendritic cell vaccine trials. Patients received three intradermal dendritic cell vaccine injections at biweekly intervals.

Regarding time point: after dendritic cell vaccination, including at tumor progression/relapse. Primers: 60 V beta forward and 13 J beta reverse. Generated by immunoSEQ multiplex PCR, the TCRdb table keeps only in-frame clones and is missing some. Among more than 95,000 clones listed, approximately 84% were seen once. The CDR3 runs 14 residues. V shed 4 bases and J 11 bases; nucleotides not matched to a gene: 9. Germline loops: CDR1 SGHRS, CDR2 YFSETQ. The chain has TRBV5-1 and TRBJ2-3; TRBD2 aligns across 11 bases. This receptor was obtained from a human donor with glioblastoma. Source: blood, taken after dendritic cell vaccination. CDR3 protein: CASSVGTSGDEQYF. CDR3 DNA: TGCGCCAGCAGCGTAGGGACTAGCGGCGACGAGCAGTATTTT.